These 4 T cell receptor beta chains share one sample of origin, sequenced in a study of neurological immune-mediated disorders. TCRdb itself ran the 5' RACE reads through MiXCR, one entry per CDR3 protein. The table lists tens of thousands of distinct CDR3 sequences, about 9.7% of them singletons, with 1.5% to 2% in the top ten. The sample comprised PBMCs. All receptors derive from a man in his fifties in good health.

In this sample, this clonotype turned up many times. The chain combines TRBV19 with TRBJ2-7; no clear D. The CDR3 has 14 residues. V was trimmed by 5 bases and J by 4 bases, leaving 15 bases between them. Germline CDR1 and CDR2: LNHDA and SQIVND (reference sequence). The CDR3 DNA is TGTGCCAGTAGTCGGTCGCAGACGTATTACGAGCAGTACTTC. Its protein is CASSRSQTYYEQYF.

In its sample, this clonotype was seen many times. The chain uses TRBV3-1 and TRBJ2-1; D is perhaps TRBD2 (7 bases). There are 15 residues in the CDR3. Trimming took off 2 bases at V and 4 bases at J, with 12 bases between the two ends. CDR1 is LGHDT and CDR2 is YNNKEL in the germline V gene (reference sequence). CDR3 amino acids: CASSQQGGDYNEQFF. The CDR3 nucleotides read TGTGCCAGCAGCCAACAAGGGGGGGATTACAATGAGCAGTTCTTC.

This clonotype was counted at least ten times. The V call is TRBV6-2 or TRBV6-3, the J call TRBJ1-1, with D hard to call. The ends were cut back, 7 bases at V and 1 base at J, with 10 bases in the middle. CDR3 length: 13 residues. Germline-derived CDR1 and CDR2 are MNHEY and SVGEGT. CDR3 sequence: CASIRGPNTEAFF. In nucleotides, the CDR3 is TGTGCCAGCATTCGAGGACCGAACACTGAAGCTTTCTTT.

This clonotype showed up many times. The chain uses TRBV7-8 and TRBJ1-4; a possible D gene is TRBD1 (5 bases). Germline-derived CDR1 and CDR2 are SGHVS and FQNEAQ. V was trimmed by 1 base and J by 5 bases, leaving 14 bases between them. The CDR3 spans 16 residues. The DNA for the CDR3 is TGTGCCAGCAGCTTAGGTGGGGCCAGGCGGAATGAAAAACTGTTTTTT. It specifies CASSLGGARRNEKLFF.